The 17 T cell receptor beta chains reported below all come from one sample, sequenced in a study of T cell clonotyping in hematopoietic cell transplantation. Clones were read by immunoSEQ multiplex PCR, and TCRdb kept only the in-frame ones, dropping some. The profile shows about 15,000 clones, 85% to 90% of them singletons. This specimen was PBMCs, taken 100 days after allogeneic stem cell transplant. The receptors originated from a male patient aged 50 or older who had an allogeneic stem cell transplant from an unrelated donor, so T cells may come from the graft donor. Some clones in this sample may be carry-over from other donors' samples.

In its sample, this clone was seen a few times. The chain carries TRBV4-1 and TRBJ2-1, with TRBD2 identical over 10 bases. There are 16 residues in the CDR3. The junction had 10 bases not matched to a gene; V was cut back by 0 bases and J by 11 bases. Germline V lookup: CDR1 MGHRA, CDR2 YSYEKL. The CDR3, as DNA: TGCGCCAGCAGCCAAGAATCCGCAGCGGGAGGGCGGAAGCAGTTCTTC. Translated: CASSQESAAGGRKQFF.

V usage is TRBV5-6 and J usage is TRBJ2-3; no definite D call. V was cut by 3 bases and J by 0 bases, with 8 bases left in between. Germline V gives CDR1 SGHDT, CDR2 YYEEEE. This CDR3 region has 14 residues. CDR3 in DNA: TGTGCCAGCAGCTGGCAACAGAGCACAGATACGCAGTATTTT. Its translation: CASSWQQSTDTQYF. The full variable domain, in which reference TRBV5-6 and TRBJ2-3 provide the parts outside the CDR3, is DAGVTQSPTHLIKTRGQQVTLRCSPKSGHDTVSWYQQALGQGPQFIFQYYEEEERQRGNFPDRFSGHQFPNYSSELNVNALLLGDSALYLCASSWQQSTDTQYFGPGTRLTVL.

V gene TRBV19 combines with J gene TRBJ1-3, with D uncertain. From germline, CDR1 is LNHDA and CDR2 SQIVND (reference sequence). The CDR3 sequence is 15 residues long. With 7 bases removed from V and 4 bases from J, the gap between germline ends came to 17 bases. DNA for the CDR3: TGTGCCAGTAAAAGGGCCCACCCCGAAGGAAACACCATATATTTT. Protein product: CASKRAHPEGNTIYF. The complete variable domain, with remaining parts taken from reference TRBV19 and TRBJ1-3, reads DGGITQSPKYLFRKEGQNVTLSCEQNLNHDAMYWYRQDPGQGLRLIYYSQIVNDFQKGDIAEGYSVSREKKESFPLTVTSAQKNPTAFYLCASKRAHPEGNTIYFGEGSWLTVV.

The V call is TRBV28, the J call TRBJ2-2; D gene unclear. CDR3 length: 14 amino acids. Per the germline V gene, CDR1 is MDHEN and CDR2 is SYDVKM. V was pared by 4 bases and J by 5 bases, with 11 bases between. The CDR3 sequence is CASSSRLRTGELFF. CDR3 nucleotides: TGTGCCAGCAGTTCCCGCTTACGGACCGGGGAGCTGTTTTTT. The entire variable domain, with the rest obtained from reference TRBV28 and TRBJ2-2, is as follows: DVKVTQSSRYLVKRTGEKVFLECVQDMDHENMFWYRQDPGLGLRLIYFSYDVKMKEKGDIPEGYSVSREKKERFSLILESASTNQTSMYLCASSSRLRTGELFFGEGSRLTVL.

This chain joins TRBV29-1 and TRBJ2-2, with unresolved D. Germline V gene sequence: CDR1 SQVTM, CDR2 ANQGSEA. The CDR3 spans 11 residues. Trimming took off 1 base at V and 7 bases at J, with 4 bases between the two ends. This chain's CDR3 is CSVEGGGELFF. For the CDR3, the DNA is TGCAGCGTTGAAGGGGGCGGGGAGCTGTTTTTT.

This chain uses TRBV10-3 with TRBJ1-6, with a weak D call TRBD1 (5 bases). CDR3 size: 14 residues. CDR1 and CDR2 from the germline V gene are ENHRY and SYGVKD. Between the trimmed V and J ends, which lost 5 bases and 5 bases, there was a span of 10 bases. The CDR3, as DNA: TGTGCCATCAGTCTGGGGCAGAATAATTCACCCCTCCACTTT. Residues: CAISLGQNNSPLHF.

CDR3 amino acids: CASSPKGGAYNSPLHF. The CDR3 nucleotides are TGCGCCAGCAGCCCAAAAGGAGGGGCCTATAATTCACCCCTCCACTTT. V gene TRBV4-1 combines with J gene TRBJ1-6, with D perhaps matching TRBD1 (5 bases). Germline lookup yields CDR1 MGHRA and CDR2 YSYEKL. Trimming pared 4 bases from V and 2 bases from J, leaving 12 bases between. This CDR3 contains 16 residues.

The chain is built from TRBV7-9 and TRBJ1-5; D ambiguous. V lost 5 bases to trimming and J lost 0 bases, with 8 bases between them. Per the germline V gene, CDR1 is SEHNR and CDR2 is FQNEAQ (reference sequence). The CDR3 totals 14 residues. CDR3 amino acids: CASSIDTSNQPQHF. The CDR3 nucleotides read TGTGCCAGCAGCATTGACACTAGCAATCAGCCCCAGCATTTT.

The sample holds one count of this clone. CDR3 nucleotides: TGTGCCAGTAGTATAGGGAGACAGGGGGCCTACGAGCAGTACTTC. Translating it yields CASSIGRQGAYEQYF. This sequence joins TRBV19 and TRBJ2-7, with 9 bases identical to TRBD1. The germline V gene encodes CDR1 LNHDA and CDR2 SQIVND (reference sequence). This CDR3 spans 15 amino acids. V trimming: 1 base; J trimming: 2 bases; junction bases outside the gene matches: 3.

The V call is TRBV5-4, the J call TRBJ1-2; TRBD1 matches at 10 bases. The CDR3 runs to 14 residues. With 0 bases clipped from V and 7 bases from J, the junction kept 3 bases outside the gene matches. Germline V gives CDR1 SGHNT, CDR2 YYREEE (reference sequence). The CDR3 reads CASSLGQGARGYTF. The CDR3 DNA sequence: TGTGCCAGCAGCTTGGGACAGGGGGCTCGTGGCTACACCTTC.

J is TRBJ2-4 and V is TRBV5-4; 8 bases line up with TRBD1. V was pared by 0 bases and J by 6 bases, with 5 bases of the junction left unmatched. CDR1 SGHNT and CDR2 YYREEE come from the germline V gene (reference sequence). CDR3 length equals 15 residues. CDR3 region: CASSLDRTGPNIQYF. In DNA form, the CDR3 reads TGTGCCAGCAGCTTGGATCGGACAGGGCCAAACATTCAGTACTTC.

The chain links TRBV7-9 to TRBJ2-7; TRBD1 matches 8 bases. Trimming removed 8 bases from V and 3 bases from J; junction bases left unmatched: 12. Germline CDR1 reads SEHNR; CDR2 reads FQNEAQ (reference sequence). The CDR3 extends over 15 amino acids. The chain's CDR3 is CASGGTPGGLYEQYF. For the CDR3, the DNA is TGTGCCAGCGGGGGGACCCCAGGGGGCCTCTACGAGCAGTACTTC. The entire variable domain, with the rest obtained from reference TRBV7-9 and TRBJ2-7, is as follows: DTGVSQNPRHKITKRGQNVTFRCDPISEHNRLYWYRQTLGQGPEFLTYFQNEAQLEKSRLLSDRFSAERPKGSFSTLEIQRTEQGDSAMYLCASGGTPGGLYEQYFGPGTRLTVT.

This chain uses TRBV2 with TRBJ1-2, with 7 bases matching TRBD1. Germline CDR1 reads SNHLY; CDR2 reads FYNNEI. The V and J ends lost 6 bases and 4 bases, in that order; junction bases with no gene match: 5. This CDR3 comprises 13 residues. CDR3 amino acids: CASRGTDIYGYTF. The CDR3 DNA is TGTGCCAGCAGAGGGACAGACATCTATGGCTACACCTTC.

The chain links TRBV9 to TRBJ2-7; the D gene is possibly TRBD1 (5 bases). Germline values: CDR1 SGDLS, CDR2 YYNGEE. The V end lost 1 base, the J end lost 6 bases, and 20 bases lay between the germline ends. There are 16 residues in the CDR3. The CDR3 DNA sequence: TGTGCCAGCAGCGTAAACATCTCCCCAGGGCCCTCCGAGCAGTACTTC. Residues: CASSVNISPGPSEQYF. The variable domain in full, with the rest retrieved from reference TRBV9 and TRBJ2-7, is DSGVTQTPKHLITATGQRVTLRCSPRSGDLSVYWYQQSLDQGLQFLIQYYNGEERAKGNILERFSAQQFPDLHSELNLSSLELGDSALYFCASSVNISPGPSEQYFGPGTRLTVT.

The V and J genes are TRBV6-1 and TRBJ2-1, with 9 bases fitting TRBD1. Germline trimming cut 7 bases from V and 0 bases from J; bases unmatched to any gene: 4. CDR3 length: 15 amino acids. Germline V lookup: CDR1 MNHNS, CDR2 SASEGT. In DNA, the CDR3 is TGTGCCAGCACCTTGGGACAGGGCTCCTACAATGAGCAGTTCTTC. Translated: CASTLGQGSYNEQFF.

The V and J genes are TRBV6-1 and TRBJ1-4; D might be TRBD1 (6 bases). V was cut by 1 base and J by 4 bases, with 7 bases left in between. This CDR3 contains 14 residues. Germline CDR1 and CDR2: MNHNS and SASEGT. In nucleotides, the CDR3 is TGTGCCAGCAGTGAAGACAGGGTTAATGAAAAACTGTTTTTT. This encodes CASSEDRVNEKLFF.

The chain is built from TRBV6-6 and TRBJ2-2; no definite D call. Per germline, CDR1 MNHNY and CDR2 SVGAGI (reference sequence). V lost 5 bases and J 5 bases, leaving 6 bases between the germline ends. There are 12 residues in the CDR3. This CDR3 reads CASSPGTGELFF. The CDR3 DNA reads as TGTGCCAGCAGTCCCGGTACCGGGGAGCTGTTTTTT.